This T cell receptor (beta chain) is from a study of blood T cell repertoires in COVID-19. Study as a whole: The samples span acute and convalescent COVID-19 from the United States, Italy and Spain.

This CDR3 region has 14 residues. V was shortened by 7 bases and J by 1 base, with 13 bases between the two germline ends. Per the germline V gene, CDR1 is MNHEY and CDR2 is SMNVEV (reference sequence). In its sample, this clone was seen a few times. Per the original methods: For nucleated cells, counts were estimated from reference gene primer amplification. Data came from immunoSEQ multiplex PCR; TCRdb stores just in-frame clones and leaves some out. V and J calls and clone size come straight from that table; D and trimming were deduced from the DNA. The table lists about 340,000 clones, 86% of them singletons, with around 7.4% in the top ten.

V and J are TRBV27 and TRBJ1-1, with TRBD1 as a possible D gene (6 bases). Sequencing was carried out using peripheral blood. The clonotype originates from a woman aged 55 to 70 with COVID-19, enrolled during active disease. Here the CDR3 reads CASMAQTGNTEAFF. The CDR3 DNA sequence: TGTGCCAGCATGGCCCAGACAGGGAACACTGAAGCTTTCTTT.